The 20 T cell receptor beta chains reported below all come from one sample, sequenced in a study of graft-versus-host responses after intestinal transplantation. Sequencing used immunoSEQ multiplex PCR; TCRdb keeps in-frame clones, though not all of them. The sample lists around 50,000 clones, around 90% seen once, with roughly 1.5% in the top ten. This specimen consisted of PBMCs, obtained 26 days after transplant. Receptors were obtained from a human patient who received an intestinal transplant, so some T cells may come from the graft donor.

The chain is built from TRBV6-5 and TRBJ2-5; 10 positions match TRBD2. V trimming: 2 bases; J trimming: 5 bases; junction bases outside the gene matches: 8. Germline V gene sequence: CDR1 MNHEY, CDR2 SVGAGI. The CDR3 loop spans 16 amino acids. CDR3 residues: CASSYPKNSGGETQYF. In nucleotides, the CDR3 is TGTGCCAGCAGTTACCCGAAGAATAGCGGGGGGGAGACCCAGTACTTC.

This clone appeared a single time. V usage is TRBV7-8 and J usage is TRBJ2-5; D is perhaps TRBD2 (6 bases). The CDR3 is made up of 14 amino acids. Trimming left V 3 bases short and J 5 bases short, with 13 bases between. The V gene's germline CDR1 is SGHVS and CDR2 FQNEAQ. CDR3 DNA sequence: TGTGCCAGCAGCTTGGGGGGTAACTGGGAGACCCAGTACTTC. Protein product: CASSLGGNWETQYF.

The chain has TRBV4-1 and TRBJ2-1; 9 bases are shared with TRBD1. Germline CDR1 reads MGHRA; CDR2 reads YSYEKL. V was clipped by 3 bases and J by 5 bases; unmatched bases: 2. This CDR3 contains 14 residues. In DNA form, the CDR3 reads TGCGCCAGCAGCCAGGGGACAGGGAACAATGAGCAGTTCTTC. This codes for CASSQGTGNNEQFF.

This clone was seen a handful of times. This rearrangement joins TRBV4-3 to TRBJ2-2; D gene ambiguous. CDR1 and CDR2 (germline): LGHNA, YSLEER. The CDR3 is 14 residues long. The V end was cut by 0 bases, the J end by 3 bases, with 5 bases between. CDR3 in amino acids: CASSQDSDTGELFF. The CDR3 nucleotides read TGCGCCAGCAGCCAAGATAGTGACACCGGGGAGCTGTTTTTT.

The V call is TRBV15, the J call TRBJ1-6, with a possible D match to TRBD1 (5 bases). Germline V CDR1 and CDR2: LNHNV, YYDKDF (reference sequence). This CDR3 spans 14 amino acids. The V and J ends lost 8 bases and 0 bases respectively, with 8 bases between them. The CDR3 here is CATGGSSYNSPLHF. CDR3 bases: TGTGCCACCGGGGGGAGCTCCTATAATTCACCCCTCCACTTT.

The chain employs TRBV6-6 and TRBJ1-1; D remains unclear. Trimming removed 2 bases at V and 8 bases at J, with 9 bases between. The CDR3 consists of 12 residues. CDR1 and CDR2 (germline): MNHNY, SVGAGI (reference sequence). The CDR3 sequence is CASSYQAAEAFF. In DNA form, the CDR3 reads TGTGCCAGCAGTTACCAGGCAGCAGAAGCTTTCTTT.

V is TRBV28 and J is TRBJ1-5; 8 positions match TRBD1. The CDR3 is made up of 14 amino acids. J gave up 7 bases and V 6 bases, and 8 bases lay outside the gene matches. Germline-derived CDR1 and CDR2 are MDHEN and SYDVKM. The DNA for the CDR3 is TGTGCCAGCAGATTGGACAGGGAACGGCAGCCCCAGCATTTT. This sequence encodes CASRLDRERQPQHF.

The chain employs TRBV27 and TRBJ1-6, with D possibly matching TRBD1 (5 bases). Germline V gene data show CDR1 as MNHEY and CDR2 as SMNVEV (reference sequence). The CDR3 consists of 16 residues. V lost 6 bases and J lost 3, with 15 bases in between. CDR3 sequence reads: CASSRDGGSYNSPLHF. As DNA, the CDR3 is TGTGCCAGCAGCCGGGACGGAGGGAGCTATAATTCACCCCTCCACTTT.

The sample holds a few counts of this clone. The rearrangement joins TRBV28 to TRBJ1-6, with TRBD1 identical over 7 bases. V lost 4 bases to trimming and J lost 7 bases; unmatched junction nucleotides: 7. The germline V gene has CDR1 MDHEN and CDR2 SYDVKM. This CDR3 has 15 residues. The CDR3 region is CASSSQQGRNSPLHF. The CDR3 DNA sequence: TGTGCCAGCAGTTCCCAACAGGGGCGGAATTCACCCCTCCACTTT. The full variable domain, its missing parts supplied by reference TRBV28 and TRBJ1-6, is DVKVTQSSRYLVKRTGEKVFLECVQDMDHENMFWYRQDPGLGLRLIYFSYDVKMKEKGDIPEGYSVSREKKERFSLILESASTNQTSMYLCASSSQQGRNSPLHFGNGTRLTVT.

The gene calls are TRBV19 and TRBJ1-5, with TRBD1 matching 9 bases. In germline, CDR1 is LNHDA, CDR2 SQIVND (reference sequence). There are 13 residues in the CDR3. V was clipped by 7 bases and J by 5 bases; unmatched bases: 3. The DNA for the CDR3 is TGTGCCAGTATGGGGACAGGGTATCAGCCCCAGCATTTT. Residues: CASMGTGYQPQHF. Filled out from reference TRBV19 and TRBJ1-5, the complete variable domain reads DGGITQSPKYLFRKEGQNVTLSCEQNLNHDAMYWYRQDPGQGLRLIYYSQIVNDFQKGDIAEGYSVSREKKESFPLTVTSAQKNPTAFYLCASMGTGYQPQHFGDGTRLSIL.

This chain connects TRBV9 to TRBJ2-7, with 7 bases that match TRBD2. In germline, CDR1 is SGDLS, CDR2 YYNGEE. The CDR3 spans 14 residues. V was clipped by 2 bases and J by 2 bases; unmatched bases: 4. CDR3 in DNA: TGTGCCAGCAGCGTGGCTAGCGGCCCCTACGAGCAGTACTTC. Translated: CASSVASGPYEQYF. Based on the CDR3 plus reference TRBV9 and TRBJ2-7, the full variable domain is DSGVTQTPKHLITATGQRVTLRCSPRSGDLSVYWYQQSLDQGLQFLIQYYNGEERAKGNILERFSAQQFPDLHSELNLSSLELGDSALYFCASSVASGPYEQYFGPGTRLTVT.

In DNA, the CDR3 is TGTGCCACCAGCAGCTTCCAGGGGGGAAACACCATATATTTT. Amino acids: CATSSFQGGNTIYF. The V and J genes are TRBV15 and TRBJ1-3, with D maybe TRBD1 (6 bases). The CDR3 is 14 amino acids. The germline V gene encodes CDR1 LNHNV and CDR2 YYDKDF (reference sequence). The ends were cut back, 3 bases at V and 4 bases at J, with 10 bases in the middle.

The J gene is TRBJ2-7, the V gene TRBV28; a weak D match, TRBD2 (6 bases). The CDR3 contains 14 residues. V dropped 6 bases and J dropped 2 bases, with 14 bases sitting between them. Germline CDR1 is MDHEN and CDR2 is SYDVKM. CDR3 amino acids: CASRPLGSTYEQYV. CDR3 DNA sequence: TGTGCCAGCAGACCACTCGGGAGCACCTACGAGCAGTACGTC.

This clone was detected only once. This chain uses TRBV7-9 with TRBJ2-3; D is possibly TRBD1 (8 bases). This CDR3 is built from 16 residues. The V gene lost 1 base and the J gene lost 6 bases, with 17 bases spanning the gap. Per the germline V gene, CDR1 is SEHNR and CDR2 is FQNEAQ (reference sequence). The CDR3 region is CASSLGLTGGADTQYF. Here the CDR3 DNA reads TGTGCCAGCAGCTTAGGGCTAACAGGGGGGGCGGATACGCAGTATTTT.

The rearrangement joins TRBV7-6 to TRBJ2-3; TRBD1 matches 7 bases. Per germline, CDR1 SGHVS and CDR2 FNYEAQ. The CDR3 sequence is 17 residues long. V lost 3 bases, J lost 4 bases, and 13 bases stayed unmatched. CDR3 amino acids: CASSFGWSGQAADTQYF. The CDR3 bases are TGTGCCAGCAGCTTTGGGTGGTCAGGACAGGCCGCAGATACGCAGTATTTT.

The chain uses TRBV18 and TRBJ2-1; 10 positions match TRBD2. Germline V gene sequence: CDR1 KGHSH, CDR2 LQKENI. V lost 2 bases and J lost 7; bases outside the gene matches: 2. This CDR3 has 14 amino acids. The CDR3 sequence is CASSPGSGGNEQFF. The DNA of the CDR3 is TGTGCCAGCTCACCAGGTAGCGGGGGGAATGAGCAGTTCTTC.

The chain carries TRBV11-2 and TRBJ2-1, with D perhaps TRBD2 (5 bases). This CDR3 contains 15 residues. Trimming cost V 0 bases and J 8 bases, with 14 bases left between them. Germline values: CDR1 SGHAT, CDR2 FQNNGV. CDR3: CASSLDREAGDEQFF. The CDR3 nucleotides are TGTGCCAGCAGCTTAGACAGAGAGGCCGGGGATGAGCAGTTCTTC.

The V and J genes are TRBV30 and TRBJ1-5, with 8 bases that match TRBD1. Trimming removed 2 bases from V and 5 bases from J; junction bases left unmatched: 8. In germline, CDR1 is GTSNPN, CDR2 SVGIG (reference sequence). This CDR3 has 15 amino acids. In DNA, the CDR3 is TGTGCCTGGAGTTCGGACAGGGAGTTCCATCAGCCCCAGCATTTT. It is translated as CAWSSDREFHQPQHF.

This CDR3 is CASKVGGAANYGYTF. The CDR3 coding sequence is TGTGCCAGCAAAGTAGGGGGCGCTGCAAACTATGGCTACACCTTC. The chain recombines TRBV6-1 with TRBJ1-2, with 7 bases aligning to TRBD1. The CDR3 runs 15 residues. CDR1 and CDR2 (germline): MNHNS, SASEGT. With V trimmed by 7 bases and J by 2 bases, 10 bases remained unmatched.

The rearrangement uses TRBV29-1 and TRBJ2-1, with 7 positions matching TRBD2. Germline loops: CDR1 SQVTM, CDR2 ANQGSEA. With 2 bases clipped from V and 4 bases from J, the junction kept 8 bases outside the gene matches. The CDR3 sequence is 15 residues long. CDR3 in amino acids: CSVESPGLTYNEQFF. CDR3 sequence (DNA): TGCAGCGTTGAATCCCCGGGACTAACATACAATGAGCAGTTCTTC.